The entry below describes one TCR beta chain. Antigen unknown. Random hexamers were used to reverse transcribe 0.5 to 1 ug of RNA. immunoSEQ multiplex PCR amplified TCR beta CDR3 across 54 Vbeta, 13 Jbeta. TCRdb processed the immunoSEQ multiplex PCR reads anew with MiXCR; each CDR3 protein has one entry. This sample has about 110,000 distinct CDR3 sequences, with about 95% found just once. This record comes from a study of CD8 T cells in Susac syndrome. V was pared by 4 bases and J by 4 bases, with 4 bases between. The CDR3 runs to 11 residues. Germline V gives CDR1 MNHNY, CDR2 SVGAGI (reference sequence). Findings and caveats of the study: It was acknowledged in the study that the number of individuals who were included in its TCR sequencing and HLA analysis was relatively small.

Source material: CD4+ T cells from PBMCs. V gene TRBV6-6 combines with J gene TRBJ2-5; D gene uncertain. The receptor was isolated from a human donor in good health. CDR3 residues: CASSSAETQYF. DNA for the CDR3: TGTGCCAGCAGTTCAGCAGAGACCCAGTACTTC.